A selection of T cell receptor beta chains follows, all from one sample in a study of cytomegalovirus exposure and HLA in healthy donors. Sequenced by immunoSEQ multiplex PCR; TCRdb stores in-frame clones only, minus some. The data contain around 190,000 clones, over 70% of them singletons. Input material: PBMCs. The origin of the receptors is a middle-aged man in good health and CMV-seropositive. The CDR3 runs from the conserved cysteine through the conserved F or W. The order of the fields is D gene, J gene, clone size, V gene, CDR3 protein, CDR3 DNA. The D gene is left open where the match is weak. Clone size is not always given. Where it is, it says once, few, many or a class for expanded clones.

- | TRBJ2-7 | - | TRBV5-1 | CASSPTDFADEQYF | TGCGCCAGCAGCCCGACAGACTTTGCGGACGAGCAGTACTTC
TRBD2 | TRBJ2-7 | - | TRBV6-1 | CASRGVVAGSYEQYF | TGTGCCAGCAGAGGGGTGGTAGCGGGCTCCTACGAGCAGTACTTC
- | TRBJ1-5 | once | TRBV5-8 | CASSWGGGSNQPQHF | TGTGCCAGCAGCTGGGGGGGAGGTAGCAATCAGCCCCAGCATTTT
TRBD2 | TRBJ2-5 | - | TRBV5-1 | CASSLGLAGRETQYF | TGCGCCAGCAGCCTAGGACTAGCGGGTCGAGAGACCCAGTACTTC
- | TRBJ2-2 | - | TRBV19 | CASSHSNTGELFF | TGTGCCAGTAGTCACAGCAACACCGGGGAGCTGTTTTTT
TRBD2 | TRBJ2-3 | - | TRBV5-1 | CASSSSIFSGSRPDTQYF | TGCGCCAGCAGCTCCAGTATTTTTAGCGGGAGTCGCCCAGATACGCAGTATTTT
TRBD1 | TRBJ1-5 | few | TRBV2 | CASSFQGEQPQHF | TGTGCCAGCAGCTTCCAGGGGGAACAGCCCCAGCATTTT
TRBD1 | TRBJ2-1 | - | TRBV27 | CASRGTGGSEQFF | TGTGCCAGCAGGGGGACAGGGGGGAGTGAGCAGTTCTTC
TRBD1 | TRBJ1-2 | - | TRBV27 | CASSYLAGGFGYTF | TGTGCCAGCAGTTACCTGGCAGGGGGCTTTGGCTACACCTTC
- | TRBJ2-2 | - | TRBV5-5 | CASSLGSGELFF | TGTGCCAGCAGCTTGGGCAGCGGGGAGCTGTTTTTT
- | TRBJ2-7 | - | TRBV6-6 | CASSYSHSYEQYF | TGTGCCAGCAGTTACTCACACTCCTACGAGCAGTACTTC
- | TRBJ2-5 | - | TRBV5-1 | CASSITTAGETQYF | TGCGCCAGCAGCATCACCACCGCCGGGGAGACCCAGTACTTC
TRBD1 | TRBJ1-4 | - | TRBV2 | CATTGTGNEKLFF | TGTGCCACCACCGGGACAGGGAATGAAAAACTGTTTTTT
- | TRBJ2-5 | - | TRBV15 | CATAAQRETQYF | TGTGCCACCGCAGCCCAGCGGGAGACCCAGTACTTC
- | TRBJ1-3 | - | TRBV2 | CASSEPPRQTRNTIYF | TGTGCCAGCAGTGAGCCCCCCCGACAGACCCGAAACACCATATATTTT
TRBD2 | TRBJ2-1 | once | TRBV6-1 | CASRGLAEHNEQFF | TGTGCCAGCAGGGGACTAGCGGAACACAATGAGCAGTTCTTC
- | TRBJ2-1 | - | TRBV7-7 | CASSFGWGDEQFF | TGTGCCAGCAGCTTTGGTTGGGGAGATGAGCAGTTCTTC
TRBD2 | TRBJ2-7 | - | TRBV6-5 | CASSYAGGPVEQYF | TGTGCCAGCAGTTACGCGGGAGGTCCGGTCGAGCAGTACTTC
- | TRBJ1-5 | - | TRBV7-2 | CASSLVPGSNQPQHF | TGTGCCAGCAGCTTAGTTCCAGGAAGCAATCAGCCCCAGCATTTT
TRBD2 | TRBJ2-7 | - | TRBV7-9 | CASSPRLAATYEQYF | TGTGCCAGCAGCCCCCGACTAGCGGCTACCTACGAGCAGTACTTC
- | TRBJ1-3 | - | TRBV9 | CASSDGGFSGNTIYF | TGTGCCAGCAGCGACGGAGGTTTCTCTGGAAACACCATATATTTT
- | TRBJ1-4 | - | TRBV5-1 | CASSLDSNEKLFF | TGCGCCAGCAGCTTGGACAGTAATGAAAAACTGTTTTTT
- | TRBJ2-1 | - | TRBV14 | CASSPRVQSSYNEQFF | TGTGCCAGCAGCCCCAGGGTCCAGAGCTCCTACAATGAGCAGTTCTTC
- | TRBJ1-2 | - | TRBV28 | CASTSTGLDYGYTF | TGTGCCAGCACCTCTACAGGGTTGGACTATGGCTACACCTTC
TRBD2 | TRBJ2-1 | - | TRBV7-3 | CASSQGTSGNEQFF | TGTGCCAGCAGCCAAGGGACTAGCGGCAATGAGCAGTTCTTC
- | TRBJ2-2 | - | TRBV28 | CASSLAGVNTGELFF | TGTGCCAGCAGTTTGGCAGGTGTGAACACCGGGGAGCTGTTTTTT
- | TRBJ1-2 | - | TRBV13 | CASSLLGLPENGYTF | TGTGCCAGCAGCCTCCTGGGCCTTCCCGAGAATGGCTACACCTTC
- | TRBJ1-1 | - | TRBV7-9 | CASRPRGMSGNTEAFF | TGTGCCAGCAGACCGCGCGGCATGAGTGGGAACACTGAAGCTTTCTTT
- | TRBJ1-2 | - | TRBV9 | CASSPRDISYGYTF | TGTGCCAGCAGCCCGAGGGACATTTCCTATGGCTACACCTTC
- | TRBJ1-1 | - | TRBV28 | CASSLGGVDTEAFF | TGTGCCAGCAGTTTGGGGGGTGTGGACACTGAAGCTTTCTTT
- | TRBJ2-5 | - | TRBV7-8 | CASRRRGSRETQYF | TGTGCCAGCCGTAGAAGGGGGAGCAGGGAGACCCAGTACTTC
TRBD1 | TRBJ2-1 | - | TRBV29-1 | CSVEGIGQVRNEQFF | TGCAGCGTTGAAGGAATAGGACAGGTCCGCAATGAGCAGTTCTTC
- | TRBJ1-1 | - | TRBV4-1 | CASSQDDRMGTEAFF | TGCGCCAGCAGCCAAGATGACAGAATGGGCACTGAAGCTTTCTTT
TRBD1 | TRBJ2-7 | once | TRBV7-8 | CASSLYSGGTGGLWGEQYF | TGTGCCAGCAGCTTATACAGTGGGGGGACAGGGGGCTTGTGGGGCGAGCAGTACTTC
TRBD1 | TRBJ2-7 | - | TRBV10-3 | CAISDSGTGYYEQYF | TGTGCCATCAGTGACTCCGGGACAGGTTATTACGAGCAGTACTTC
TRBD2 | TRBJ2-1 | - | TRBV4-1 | CASSQFLAGEQFF | TGCGCCAGCAGCCAATTTTTAGCGGGAGAGCAGTTCTTC
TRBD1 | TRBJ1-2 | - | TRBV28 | CASGQGAINYGYTF | TGTGCCAGTGGACAGGGGGCTATTAACTATGGCTACACCTTC
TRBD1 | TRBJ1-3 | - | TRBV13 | CASSLLRDRGFGNTIYF | TGTGCCAGCAGCCTCTTACGGGACAGGGGTTTCGGAAACACCATATATTTT
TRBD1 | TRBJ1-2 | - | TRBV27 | CASSSSRDRGRSDYGYTF | TGTGCCAGCAGTTCCTCCCGGGACAGGGGGCGGTCGGACTATGGCTACACCTTC
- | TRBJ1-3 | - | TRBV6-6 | CASSAGERVGNTIYF | TGTGCCAGCAGCGCAGGGGAGCGTGTGGGAAACACCATATATTTT